These T cell receptor beta chains were read from a single sample in a study of CD8 T cells in Susac syndrome. One entry per CDR3 protein results from TCRdb running MiXCR on the immunoSEQ multiplex PCR reads. The sample lists some 260,000 distinct CDR3 sequences; around 84% were seen once. The sample taken for sequencing was CD8+ T cells from PBMCs. The source of these receptors is a human donor with multiple sclerosis. CDR3s include the opening cysteine and the closing phenylalanine or tryptophan. Each record gives: CDR3 protein, CDR3 length, J gene, V gene.

CASSWPTGEGIAEAFF 16 TRBJ1-1 TRBV28
CASSLSSLAGLYEQYF 16 TRBJ2-7 TRBV27
CASSLGGGAGDEQFF 15 TRBJ2-1 TRBV12-3/TRBV12-4
CASEGGTDRYNSPLHF 16 TRBJ1-6 TRBV25-1
CASSYPPLAGGAYNEQFF 18 TRBJ2-1 TRBV7-6
CASSIQRPDTQYF 13 TRBJ2-3 TRBV28
CASSQDWAVGRPPIEQFF 18 TRBJ2-1 TRBV3-1
CSVRQPNTGELFF 13 TRBJ2-2 TRBV29-1
CSARDWAAARPAEQYF 16 TRBJ2-7 TRBV20-1
CASSNSRASSYEQYF 15 TRBJ2-7 TRBV21-1
CASSSNRGTSYEQYF 15 TRBJ2-7 TRBV28
CASSQEGERLQYF 13 TRBJ2-7 TRBV3-1
CASSVTWNTEAFF 13 TRBJ1-1 TRBV27
CARKLKGRREVSYEQYF 17 TRBJ2-7 TRBV11-2
CASSPGPGFRDHGYTF 16 TRBJ1-2 TRBV28
CSARAWDRVRGANVLTF 17 TRBJ2-6 TRBV20-1
CASSENTEAFF 11 TRBJ1-1 TRBV19
CASSPGLAPYEQYF 14 TRBJ2-7 TRBV3-1